These 16 T cell receptor beta chains came from one sample sequenced in a study of regulatory T cells in long-lasting Graves disease. The time point: newly diagnosed GD, antithyroid drugs for less than 3 months. The authors made the TCR library using RNA they extracted from PBMCs. Both iRepertoire HTBI primers and Arm-PCR of CDR3 regions were used to build the TCR beta libraries. Using its own MiXCR run on the multiplex PCR reads, TCRdb lists one record per CDR3 protein. The data show a few hundred thousand distinct CDR3 sequences, with about 13% seen just once and 8% to 10% held by the top ten. These data were also reused for a study on T cells in Graves' hyperthyroidism and ophthalmopathy.

This specimen was peripheral blood mononuclear cells (PBMCs), taken at new diagnosis, from a patient treated with antithyroid drugs. These receptors originate from a man aged 25 to 40 with Graves disease.

In this sample, this clonotype turned up many times. The chain couples TRBV6-1 to TRBJ2-2; 8 positions match TRBD2. Germline CDR1 reads MNHNS; CDR2 reads SASEGT. V trimming: 5 bases; J trimming: 6 bases; junction bases outside the gene matches: 2. The CDR3 contains 13 residues. The CDR3 reads CASSPGGAGELFF. CDR3 nucleotide sequence: TGTGCCAGCAGTCCCGGGGGGGCCGGGGAGCTGTTTTTT.

The table lists this clonotype with many counts. J is TRBJ1-2 and V is TRBV27; D gene unclear. Germline loops: CDR1 MNHEY, CDR2 SMNVEV (reference sequence). Trimming left V 6 bases short and J 5 bases short, with 10 bases between. CDR3 size: 12 residues. CDR3 loop: CASSQPGYGYTF. Here the CDR3 DNA reads TGTGCCAGCAGCCAACCCGGATATGGCTACACCTTC.

This clonotype was seen more than once but under ten times. The chain combines TRBV6-2 or TRBV6-3 with TRBJ1-5, with TRBD1 identical over 10 bases. The germline CDR1 and CDR2 sequences are MNHEY and SVGEGT. The trim removed 0 bases at V and 5 bases at J, leaving 7 bases unmatched. The CDR3 loop spans 17 amino acids. This chain's CDR3 is CASSYSRDRGFDQPQHF. Written as DNA, the CDR3 is TGTGCCAGCAGTTACTCTCGGGACAGGGGATTTGATCAGCCCCAGCATTTT.

This clonotype was observed many times. This chain uses TRBV12-3 or TRBV12-4 with TRBJ1-5, with D perhaps TRBD1 (5 bases). The CDR3 length is 15 residues. The V end was cut by 3 bases, the J end by 6 bases, with 15 bases between. The CDR3 nucleotides read TGTGCCAGCAGTTTGGGGGGGGGTCGGGGTCAGCCCCAGCATTTT. The encoded protein is CASSLGGGRGQPQHF.

This clonotype was counted ten times or more. This chain links TRBV29-1 with TRBJ2-1; no reliable D call. The germline V gene has CDR1 SQVTM and CDR2 ANQGSEA. V lost 5 bases and J lost 9, with 11 bases in between. CDR3 length equals 11 residues. The CDR3 DNA is TGCAGCGTTCCCGCCTTGAGTGAGCAGTTCTTC. It translates to CSVPALSEQFF.

The chain combines TRBV9 with TRBJ2-3; 11 bases align to TRBD2. This CDR3 has 17 amino acids. Germline loops: CDR1 SGDLS, CDR2 YYNGEE. V lost 0 bases and J lost 2; bases outside the gene matches: 5. The CDR3 is CASSVGGLADNTDTQYF. As DNA, the CDR3 is TGTGCCAGCAGCGTAGGGGGACTAGCGGACAACACAGATACGCAGTATTTT.

At least ten counts were recorded for this clonotype. The chain has TRBV30 and TRBJ1-5, with a tentative D call TRBD1 (5 bases). V lost 6 bases and J lost 4, with 13 bases in between. The CDR3 runs 13 residues. Germline values: CDR1 GTSNPN, CDR2 SVGIG (reference sequence). The CDR3 spells CACALGVNQPQHF. CDR3 in DNA: TGTGCCTGCGCTCTGGGGGTTAATCAGCCCCAGCATTTT.

This clonotype was picked up many times. The chain has TRBV29-1 and TRBJ2-7, with D unresolved. In germline, CDR1 is SQVTM, CDR2 ANQGSEA. V lost 5 bases and J lost 4, with 27 bases in between. CDR3 length: 17 residues. The CDR3 reads CSVCEFDDNSQEYEQYF. CDR3 DNA sequence: TGCAGCGTTTGCGAGTTTGATGACAATAGCCAAGAATACGAGCAGTACTTC.

This clonotype occurred many times. The chain is built from TRBV6-1 and TRBJ1-2; D remains unclear. This CDR3 has 13 amino acids. CDR1 MNHNS and CDR2 SASEGT come from the germline V gene. The germline V and J ends were trimmed by 2 bases and 1 base, with 5 bases remaining between them. The CDR3 loop reads CASSERFNYGYTF. The DNA for the CDR3 is TGTGCCAGCAGTGAACGCTTTAACTATGGCTACACCTTC.

This clonotype was counted ten times or more. This chain uses TRBV5-1 with TRBJ1-2; possible D gene TRBD1, 5 bases. This CDR3 spans 15 amino acids. The germline V and J ends were trimmed by 4 bases and 5 bases, with 18 bases remaining between them. Germline V gives CDR1 SGHRS, CDR2 YFSETQ. CDR3 DNA: TGCGCCAGCAGCCTCGAGGGACGTCAGACTTATGGCTACACCTTC. Protein product: CASSLEGRQTYGYTF. The full variable domain, its missing parts supplied by reference TRBV5-1 and TRBJ1-2, is KAGVTQTPRYLIKTRGQQVTLSCSPISGHRSVSWYQQTPGQGLQFLFEYFSETQRNKGNFPGRFSGRQFSNSRSEMNVSTLELGDSALYLCASSLEGRQTYGYTFGSGTRLTVV.

This clonotype has at least ten counts. The chain is built from TRBV12-3 or TRBV12-4 and TRBJ2-3, with a tentative D call TRBD2 (5 bases). Trimming shortened V by 7 bases and J by 1 base, and 24 bases separated the two germline ends. The CDR3 consists of 18 residues. The CDR3 DNA reads as TGTGCCAGCACCCTAGGACGGCTTTGGACTGGGTGCACAGATACGCAGTATTTT. Its translation: CASTLGRLWTGCTDTQYF.

Turning to this clonotype: A much larger clone is a single base away; this may be a read error. V usage is TRBV20-1 and J usage is TRBJ1-4, with D hard to call. The CDR3 has 14 amino acids. The germline V gene encodes CDR1 DFQATT and CDR2 SNEGSKA (reference sequence). DNA for the CDR3: TGCAGTGCTGGAGAGCACCGTCAGGTGGAAAAACTGTTTTTT. Translation gives CSAGEHRQVEKLFF.

The chain combines TRBV9 with TRBJ2-3, with 13 nucleotides matching TRBD2. The J segment lost 2 bases and the V segment lost 1 base, leaving 1 base of the junction unmatched. This CDR3 comprises 16 residues. Germline CDR1 is SGDLS and CDR2 is YYNGEE. CDR3 protein: CASSVTSGRDTDTQYF. The CDR3, as DNA: TGTGCCAGCAGCGTAACTAGCGGGAGGGACACAGATACGCAGTATTTT.

This clonotype was counted only a few times. The chain recombines TRBV20-1 with TRBJ1-5; D is possibly TRBD1 (5 bases). Trimming cost V 0 bases and J 1 base, with 13 bases left between them. The CDR3 length is 16 residues. Germline V lookup: CDR1 DFQATT, CDR2 SNEGSKA (reference sequence). CDR3 in amino acids: CSARDGGGMSNQPQHF. The CDR3 DNA sequence: TGCAGTGCTAGAGATGGGGGGGGGATGAGCAATCAGCCCCAGCATTTT.

This clonotype was seen only a few times. The V and J genes are TRBV6-1 and TRBJ2-3, with D perhaps matching TRBD1 (6 bases). The J call may be mistaken, given a closer DNA end match to TRBJ1-1. There are 12 residues in the CDR3. Germline V gene sequence: CDR1 MNHNS, CDR2 SASEGT. Here the CDR3 reads CASGGGSTEAFF. The CDR3 DNA follows: TGTGCCAGCGGGGGCGGGTCCACTGAAGCTTTCTTT.

The chain employs TRBV29-1 and TRBJ2-4; D tentatively fits TRBD1 or TRBD2 (5 bases each). This CDR3 is built from 15 residues. V shed 1 base and J shed 6 bases, with 16 bases lying between them. Germline V gene sequence: CDR1 SQVTM, CDR2 ANQGSEA. CDR3 in DNA: TGCAGCGTTGAAGCCCCTGGGGGAGTGGGAAACATTCAGTACTTC. Protein: CSVEAPGGVGNIQYF.